Shown below are 11 T cell receptor beta chains from a single sample sequenced in a study of OX40 agonist ivuxolimab in advanced cancers. TCRdb's copy holds only in-frame clones and misses some; the assay was immunoSEQ multiplex PCR. The sample shows about 71,000 clones, approximately 91% of them seen only once. Sample: CD4+ or CD8+ T cells sorted from blood, taken in a trial of the OX40 agonist ivuxolimab. The receptors here all came from an adult with an advanced solid tumor such as melanoma, head and neck, liver or kidney cancer.

This chain links TRBV28 with TRBJ2-7; 8 nucleotides match TRBD2. Germline V gene sequence: CDR1 MDHEN, CDR2 SYDVKM. The V segment lost 6 bases and the J segment 1 base; nucleotides outside the gene matches: 8. This CDR3 has 15 amino acids. The CDR3 bases are TGTGCCAGCAGAGGGGAATTAGCGGGGTCCTACGAGCAGTACTTC. This gives the protein CASRGELAGSYEQYF.

This sequence joins TRBV4-3 and TRBJ2-3; TRBD2 might be the D (5 bases). Germline V CDR1 and CDR2: LGHNA, YSLEER. The CDR3 loop spans 15 amino acids. V shed 0 bases and J shed 11 bases, with 18 bases lying between them. The CDR3 bases are TGCGCCAGCAGCCAAGATCGGGTCGGGATGGTAATGCAGTATTTT. It is translated as CASSQDRVGMVMQYF.

The chain couples TRBV27 to TRBJ2-1, with D perhaps being TRBD1 or TRBD2 (5 bases each). V gave up 2 bases and J gave up 4 bases, with 15 bases separating them. This CDR3 contains 16 residues. The V gene's germline CDR1 is MNHEY and CDR2 SMNVEV (reference sequence). The CDR3 nucleotides read TGTGCCAGCAGTTTAGGACGGGAAGAGGGGTACAATGAGCAGTTCTTC. This encodes CASSLGREEGYNEQFF.

The CDR3 nucleotides read TGCGCCAGCAGCTTAGGGGAAAGGAGCTCCTACGAGCAGTACTTC. Encoded protein: CASSLGERSSYEQYF. The chain joins TRBV5-1 to TRBJ2-7; tentative D call: TRBD1 (5 bases). Trimming shortened V by 2 bases and J by 0 bases, and 12 bases separated the two germline ends. The V gene's germline CDR1 is SGHRS and CDR2 YFSETQ. The CDR3 has 15 amino acids.

This chain links TRBV4-1 with TRBJ1-4; D is unclear. The CDR3 has 18 residues. Deletions cut 0 bases from V and 0 bases from J, with 14 bases between. Germline CDR1 MGHRA, CDR2 YSYEKL. The CDR3, as DNA: TGCGCCAGCAGCCAAGATCATTTGTTGGTCGCAACTAATGAAAAACTGTTTTTT. Translated, it gives CASSQDHLLVATNEKLFF.

The rearrangement uses TRBV9 and TRBJ2-7; D is unresolved. V was clipped by 4 bases and J by 3 bases, with 11 bases between them. The CDR3 is 13 residues long. Germline V CDR1 and CDR2: SGDLS, YYNGEE. CDR3 loop: CASSPRNSYEQYF. Here the CDR3 DNA reads TGTGCCAGCAGCCCGAGAAACAGCTACGAGCAGTACTTC.

The chain recombines TRBV7-9 with TRBJ2-1; no reliable D call. Trimming took 3 bases from V and 8 from J, leaving 8 bases between them. The CDR3 has 12 residues. Germline assignment: CDR1 SEHNR and CDR2 FQNEAQ (reference sequence). CDR3: CASSFNLYEQFF. The CDR3 DNA reads as TGTGCCAGCAGCTTCAATCTTTATGAGCAGTTCTTC. Variable domain in full (rest from reference TRBV7-9 and TRBJ2-1): DTGVSQNPRHKITKRGQNVTFRCDPISEHNRLYWYRQTLGQGPEFLTYFQNEAQLEKSRLLSDRFSAERPKGSFSTLEIQRTEQGDSAMYLCASSFNLYEQFFGPGTRLTVL.

The rearrangement links TRBV7-3 to TRBJ2-1; 8 bases agree with TRBD2. Germline lookup yields CDR1 SGHTA and CDR2 FQGTGA. CDR3 length: 15 residues. V was clipped by 5 bases and J by 4 bases; unmatched bases: 7. The CDR3 spells CASSTGGAQYNEQFF. The CDR3 DNA is TGTGCCAGCAGCACCGGGGGGGCCCAGTACAATGAGCAGTTCTTC.

V usage is TRBV6-1 and J usage is TRBJ1-2, with D tentatively TRBD1 (6 bases). The V and J ends lost 4 bases and 6 bases respectively, with 21 bases between them. This CDR3 comprises 16 residues. The germline V gene has CDR1 MNHNS and CDR2 SASEGT. The CDR3 region is CASSVIPGTPGDGYTF. Here the CDR3 DNA reads TGTGCCAGCAGTGTAATACCAGGGACACCGGGGGATGGCTACACCTTC.

The chain joins TRBV5-1 to TRBJ2-3; TRBD2 matches 11 bases. CDR3 length equals 16 residues. The trim removed 2 bases at V and 5 bases at J, leaving 7 bases unmatched. The germline V gene encodes CDR1 SGHRS and CDR2 YFSETQ. This chain's CDR3 is CASSFLLAGGGDTQYF. The DNA for the CDR3 is TGCGCCAGCAGCTTCCTTCTAGCGGGAGGAGGAGATACGCAGTATTTT.

The rearrangement uses TRBV9 and TRBJ2-2; D is undetermined. Trimming pared 0 bases from V and 6 bases from J, leaving 3 bases between. The CDR3 is 12 amino acids. The V gene's germline CDR1 is SGDLS and CDR2 YYNGEE. Here the CDR3 reads CASSVGSGELFF. In nucleotides, the CDR3 is TGTGCCAGCAGCGTAGGTTCCGGGGAGCTGTTTTTT.